This is a list of T cell receptor beta chains from one sample in a study of T cells after yellow fever vaccination. TCRdb reanalysed the 5' RACE reads using MiXCR and keeps one entry per CDR3 protein. The table records roughly 340,000 distinct CDR3 sequences, 7.5% to 9% of them present only once. Sequencing used PBMCs, obtained on the day of the first yellow fever vaccination. These receptors came from a young man who received the YFV17D yellow fever vaccine. Each CDR3 is given with its conserved first and last residue. The D gene is left open where the match is weak. Expanded clones get a size class; other rows say once, few or many, or leave the size out.

V: TRBV29-1
D: TRBD2
J: TRBJ2-3
size: NA
DNA: TGCAGCGTTGAATTCCCAGCGGGGGGGTACACGCAGTATTTT
CDR3: CSVEFPAGGYTQYF

V: TRBV5-1
D: NA
J: TRBJ2-1
size: few
DNA: TGCGCCAGCAGACTAGCCCTCAATGAGCAGTTCTTC
CDR3: CASRLALNEQFF

V: TRBV5-1
D: TRBD1
J: TRBJ2-2
size: NA
DNA: TGCGCCAGCAGCTCGGGACAGACGAACACCGGGGAGCTGTTTTTT
CDR3: CASSSGQTNTGELFF

V: TRBV7-2
D: NA
J: TRBJ1-2
size: NA
DNA: TGTGCCAGCAGCACCGCTTTTCTATTGGGCTACACCTTC
CDR3: CASSTAFLLGYTF

V: TRBV5-6
D: NA
J: TRBJ1-2
size: NA
DNA: TGTGCCAGCAGCTTGTGGGCAGGTTATGGCTACACCTTC
CDR3: CASSLWAGYGYTF

V: TRBV6-1
D: NA
J: TRBJ2-2
size: NA
DNA: TGTGCCAGCAGGCAGGGCATGAACACCGGGGAGCTGTTTTTT
CDR3: CASRQGMNTGELFF

V: TRBV4-1
D: NA
J: TRBJ2-7
size: few
DNA: TGCGCCAGCAGCCTCCCGAAGGGACTGGGCGAGCAGTACTTC
CDR3: CASSLPKGLGEQYF

V: TRBV15
D: TRBD2
J: TRBJ2-5
size: few
DNA: TGTGCCACCAGTCTGCGACTAGCCGGGGAGACCCAGTACTTC
CDR3: CATSLRLAGETQYF

V: TRBV7-9
D: NA
J: TRBJ2-3
size: NA
DNA: TGTGCCAGCAGCTTTCGACAGGCGATGGATACGCCGTATTTT
CDR3: CASSFRQAMDTPYF

V: TRBV15
D: NA
J: TRBJ1-1
size: NA
DNA: TGTGCCACCAGCAGAGTCCAGGGGACCACTGAAGCTTTCTTT
CDR3: CATSRVQGTTEAFF

V: TRBV28
D: NA
J: TRBJ2-5
size: NA
DNA: TGTGCCAGCAGGACCCCCGGGACAAGTGTTGAGACCCAGTACTTC
CDR3: CASRTPGTSVETQYF

V: TRBV27
D: NA
J: TRBJ1-2
size: many
DNA: TGTGCCACCGCCGGAAGGACCGGCGGCTACACCTTC
CDR3: CATAGRTGGYTF

V: TRBV5-1
D: NA
J: TRBJ2-1
size: NA
DNA: TGCGCCAGCACTTTACACCCGAGCTCCTACAATGAGCAGTTCTTC
CDR3: CASTLHPSSYNEQFF

V: TRBV10-3
D: NA
J: TRBJ2-5
size: NA
DNA: TGTGCCATCAGGGGCAGAACCCGGGAGACCCAGTACTTC
CDR3: CAIRGRTRETQYF

V: TRBV7-8
D: NA
J: TRBJ1-6
size: NA
DNA: TGTGCCAGCAGCTTAGCTCCGGGGGAGGAGAGCTCCTATAATTCACCCCTCCACTTT
CDR3: CASSLAPGEESSYNSPLHF

V: TRBV3-1
D: NA
J: TRBJ2-2
size: NA
DNA: TGTGCCAGCAGCCAAGATTGGGACGGGGAGCTGTTTTTT
CDR3: CASSQDWDGELFF

V: TRBV6-1
D: NA
J: TRBJ1-5
size: few
DNA: TGTGCCAGCAGTGAAGCGGCAGGGGCTGTTGACAATCAGCCCCAGCATTTT
CDR3: CASSEAAGAVDNQPQHF

V: TRBV24-1
D: TRBD2
J: TRBJ2-2
size: many
DNA: TGTGCCACCAGTGATTTGCACGGGCTAGCGGGGGGCTCCACCGGGGAGCTGTTTTTT
CDR3: CATSDLHGLAGGSTGELFF

V: TRBV27
D: TRBD1
J: TRBJ2-1
size: many
DNA: TGTGCCAGCAGCCCGGGACAGGGGACCTACAATGAGCAGTTCTTC
CDR3: CASSPGQGTYNEQFF

V: TRBV6-2/TRBV6-3
D: NA
J: TRBJ2-2
size: NA
DNA: TGTGCCAGCAGTTACTCGACCACGAACACCGGGGAGCTGTTTTTT
CDR3: CASSYSTTNTGELFF

V: TRBV6-1
D: TRBD1
J: TRBJ1-5
size: many
DNA: TGTGCCAGCAGCGGCAGGTCAGGGGGTGGCAATCAGCCCCAGCATTTT
CDR3: CASSGRSGGGNQPQHF

V: TRBV10-3
D: NA
J: TRBJ2-1
size: many
DNA: TGTGCCATCAGCCCATCAGGGAACAATGAGCAGTTCTTC
CDR3: CAISPSGNNEQFF

V: TRBV6-1
D: NA
J: TRBJ1-6
size: NA
DNA: TGTGCCAGCAGTGAACTAGCGGGGCAGCGTAATTCACCCCTCCACTTT
CDR3: CASSELAGQRNSPLHF

V: TRBV29-1
D: NA
J: TRBJ1-4
size: NA
DNA: TGCAGCGTTGGAGCCGGGACACAAGTCTTTCCTGGAAAACTGTTTTTT
CDR3: CSVGAGTQVFPGKLFF

V: TRBV9
D: NA
J: TRBJ1-1
size: many
DNA: TGTGCCAGCAGCAAAGGGGGGGGCCCTGAAGCTTTCTTT
CDR3: CASSKGGGPEAFF

V: TRBV20-1
D: TRBD2
J: TRBJ2-5
size: many
DNA: TGCAGTACCAGCCGACTAGCGGGGGGAGAGACCCAGTACTTC
CDR3: CSTSRLAGGETQYF

V: TRBV7-7
D: TRBD1
J: TRBJ2-5
size: many
DNA: TGTGCCAGCAGCTTAGGGACAGGGGGCCAAGAGACCCAGTACTTC
CDR3: CASSLGTGGQETQYF

V: TRBV12-5
D: NA
J: TRBJ1-1
size: NA
DNA: TGTGCTAGTGGTTTGTTAGGGAACACTGAAGCTTTCTTT
CDR3: CASGLLGNTEAFF

V: TRBV19
D: NA
J: TRBJ2-2
size: NA
DNA: TGTGCCAGTAGTATCGTTGGGGAGCTGTTTTTT
CDR3: CASSIVGELFF

V: TRBV6-5
D: NA
J: TRBJ2-2
size: few
DNA: TGTGCCAGCAGTTACTCCACAGAAAACACCGGGGAGCTGTTTTTT
CDR3: CASSYSTENTGELFF

V: TRBV5-4
D: TRBD1
J: TRBJ2-1
size: many
DNA: TGTGCCAGCAGGGACAGGGGCTACAATGAGCAGTTCTTC
CDR3: CASRDRGYNEQFF

V: TRBV11-2
D: TRBD2
J: TRBJ2-1
size: many
DNA: TGTGCCAGCAGCTTGAGTAGCGGGGGGGCAGGAGAGCAGTTCTTC
CDR3: CASSLSSGGAGEQFF

V: TRBV11-2
D: TRBD1
J: TRBJ2-3
size: few
DNA: TGTGCCAGCGGTGGACAGGGCGTAGGTGATACGCAGTATTTT
CDR3: CASGGQGVGDTQYF

V: TRBV7-3
D: NA
J: TRBJ2-7
size: many
DNA: TGTGCCAGCAGCCCGGGACCGAGCTCCTACGAGCAGTACTTC
CDR3: CASSPGPSSYEQYF

V: TRBV7-3
D: NA
J: TRBJ1-2
size: many
DNA: TGTGCCAGCAGCTTAGAGGCAGGGAGTGGCTACACCTTC
CDR3: CASSLEAGSGYTF

V: TRBV5-4
D: NA
J: TRBJ2-1
size: few
DNA: TGTGCCAGCAGCTCGCCCCAGGGTTTGAATGAGCAGTTCTTC
CDR3: CASSSPQGLNEQFF

V: TRBV5-1
D: NA
J: TRBJ1-4
size: few
DNA: TGCGCCAGCAGCTTGGAGGGGGGACGGACTGCAGTGGCGGTGTTTTTT
CDR3: CASSLEGGRTAVAVFF

V: TRBV27
D: NA
J: TRBJ1-3
size: NA
DNA: TGTGCCAGCAGTCCCGGGACCCTTGGAAACACCATATATTTT
CDR3: CASSPGTLGNTIYF

V: TRBV11-2
D: NA
J: TRBJ2-5
size: many
DNA: TGTGCCAGCAGCTTAGCACTAGTGGAGACCCAGTACTTC
CDR3: CASSLALVETQYF

V: TRBV20-1
D: TRBD2
J: TRBJ2-1
size: NA
DNA: TGCAGTGCTAGGGGGTTGCGGGGGGGCTCGGATGAGCAGTTCTTC
CDR3: CSARGLRGGSDEQFF

V: TRBV10-3
D: NA
J: TRBJ1-1
size: few
DNA: TGTGCCATCAGTGAGGCTGGGGTGAACACTGAAGCTTTCTTT
CDR3: CAISEAGVNTEAFF

V: TRBV18
D: NA
J: TRBJ1-1
size: few
DNA: TGTGCCAGCTCACCTTCCAGGGAGGACACTGAAGCTTTCTTT
CDR3: CASSPSREDTEAFF

V: TRBV7-6
D: TRBD2
J: TRBJ2-3
size: few
DNA: TGTGCCAGCAGCCCTTCCCCTAGCGGGGGGTCTAGCACAGATACGCAGTATTTT
CDR3: CASSPSPSGGSSTDTQYF

V: TRBV20-1
D: NA
J: TRBJ1-6
size: NA
DNA: TGCAGTGCTAGAGACCCGCGTGCCCTCCACTTT
CDR3: CSARDPRALHF

V: TRBV13
D: TRBD2
J: TRBJ2-1
size: many
DNA: TGTGCCAGCAGCTCTACCGGGGTAGCGGGGGAAAATGAGCAGTTCTTC
CDR3: CASSSTGVAGENEQFF

V: TRBV5-1
D: NA
J: TRBJ2-1
size: many
DNA: TGCGCCAGCAGCTTGGAGGGCAGGCTGGACAATGAGCAGTTCTTC
CDR3: CASSLEGRLDNEQFF

V: TRBV6-2/TRBV6-3
D: NA
J: TRBJ2-7
size: NA
DNA: TGTGCCAGCAGGTCCGACAGTTACGAGCAGTACTTC
CDR3: CASRSDSYEQYF

V: TRBV20-1
D: NA
J: TRBJ2-1
size: NA
DNA: TGCAGTGCTCCGTCGTCTTCCTACAATGAGCAGTTCTTC
CDR3: CSAPSSSYNEQFF